A selection of T cell receptor beta chains follows, all from one sample in a study of beta chain features in type 1 diabetes. Generated by immunoSEQ multiplex PCR, the TCRdb table keeps only in-frame clones and is missing some. Altogether 200,000 to 300,000 clones are present, approximately 15% being singletons, with the ten largest covering around 0.019%. Sequenced sample: naive CD4+ T cells from blood. These receptors all come from a young man with type 1 diabetes. Each CDR3 is given with its conserved first and last residue. Each record gives: J gene, V gene, clone size, D gene, CDR3 DNA, CDR3 protein. A D gene is named only where the DNA matches it firmly. Expanded clones get a size class; other rows say once, few or many, or leave the size out.

j_call: TRBJ2-7
v_call: TRBV5-1
clone_size: few
d_call: TRBD2
cdr3_nt: TGCGCCAGCAGCTTAAGGACTAGTGGGGCCTACGAGCAGTACTTC
cdr3_aa: CASSLRTSGAYEQYF

j_call: TRBJ1-1
v_call: TRBV10-2
clone_size: .
d_call: .
cdr3_nt: TGCGCCAGCAGCACAGTCACTGAAGCTTTCTTT
cdr3_aa: CASSTVTEAFF

j_call: TRBJ2-7
v_call: TRBV5-1
clone_size: few
d_call: .
cdr3_nt: TGCGCCAGCAGCTTGGGCCCTCTTAGTCGGACAAACTACGAGCAGTACTTC
cdr3_aa: CASSLGPLSRTNYEQYF

j_call: TRBJ1-1
v_call: TRBV27
clone_size: few
d_call: .
cdr3_nt: TGTGCCAGCAGTTTACCGGACAGACACACTGAAGCTTTCTTT
cdr3_aa: CASSLPDRHTEAFF

j_call: TRBJ2-7
v_call: TRBV2
clone_size: .
d_call: TRBD2
cdr3_nt: TGTGCCAGCAGTGGGGCTAGCGGGAGAGGGGAGCAGTACTTC
cdr3_aa: CASSGASGRGEQYF

j_call: TRBJ2-3
v_call: TRBV27
clone_size: few
d_call: .
cdr3_nt: TGTGCCAGCAGTACTACGGGGGTAGGAACGCAGTATTTT
cdr3_aa: CASSTTGVGTQYF

j_call: TRBJ2-2
v_call: TRBV10-3
clone_size: few
d_call: .
cdr3_nt: TGTGCCATCAGTGAGAGCGGAGCCAACACCGGGGAGCTGTTTTTT
cdr3_aa: CAISESGANTGELFF

j_call: TRBJ1-1
v_call: TRBV30
clone_size: .
d_call: TRBD1
cdr3_nt: TGTGCCTGGAGTCCGACAGGGGGCAGGTACACTGAAGCTTTCTTT
cdr3_aa: CAWSPTGGRYTEAFF

j_call: TRBJ1-2
v_call: TRBV6-1
clone_size: once
d_call: TRBD1
cdr3_nt: TGTGCCAGCAGTGAAGCTTGGACAGGCTATGGCTACACCTTC
cdr3_aa: CASSEAWTGYGYTF

j_call: TRBJ1-1
v_call: TRBV20-1
clone_size: .
d_call: .
cdr3_nt: TGCAGTGTTACAGCTAACACTGAAGCTTTCTTT
cdr3_aa: CSVTANTEAFF

j_call: TRBJ2-1
v_call: TRBV25-1
clone_size: .
d_call: .
cdr3_nt: TGTGCCAGCCGGGCGGTGGGACACCCCTACAATGAGCAGTTCTTC
cdr3_aa: CASRAVGHPYNEQFF

j_call: TRBJ2-3
v_call: TRBV27
clone_size: few
d_call: .
cdr3_nt: TGTGCCAGCAGTCGACATAACACAGATACGCAGTATTTT
cdr3_aa: CASSRHNTDTQYF

j_call: TRBJ1-1
v_call: TRBV9
clone_size: .
d_call: .
cdr3_nt: TGTGCCAGCAGCGTAGGGCCGAACACTGAAGCTTTCTTT
cdr3_aa: CASSVGPNTEAFF

j_call: TRBJ2-7
v_call: TRBV6-5
clone_size: few
d_call: .
cdr3_nt: TGTGCCAGCAGTTACTCGACTAGTCCCTACGAGCAGTACTTC
cdr3_aa: CASSYSTSPYEQYF

j_call: TRBJ1-2
v_call: TRBV6-5
clone_size: .
d_call: .
cdr3_nt: TGTGCCAGCTTCGACATGGGCTATGGCTACACCTTC
cdr3_aa: CASFDMGYGYTF

j_call: TRBJ2-7
v_call: TRBV14
clone_size: few
d_call: TRBD1
cdr3_nt: TGTGCCAGCAGCCAAGATCAGGGGGCGAAGTACTTC
cdr3_aa: CASSQDQGAKYF

j_call: TRBJ1-4
v_call: TRBV6-5
clone_size: .
d_call: TRBD1
cdr3_nt: TGTGCCAGCAGCCGGGGACAGGGTAATGAAAAACTGTTTTTT
cdr3_aa: CASSRGQGNEKLFF

j_call: TRBJ2-5
v_call: TRBV25-1
clone_size: .
d_call: TRBD2
cdr3_nt: TGTGCCAGCAGCCCAGGGGGACTAGCGGGGTGGGGGGAGACCCAGTACTTC
cdr3_aa: CASSPGGLAGWGETQYF

j_call: TRBJ2-3
v_call: TRBV30
clone_size: .
d_call: .
cdr3_nt: TGTGCCTGGAAAGCACAGAAGGATACGCAGTATTTT
cdr3_aa: CAWKAQKDTQYF

j_call: TRBJ2-1
v_call: TRBV9
clone_size: .
d_call: TRBD2
cdr3_nt: TGTGCCAGTCAGACTAGCGGGAGATCTGAGCAGTTCTTC
cdr3_aa: CASQTSGRSEQFF

j_call: TRBJ2-5
v_call: TRBV5-4
clone_size: few
d_call: .
cdr3_nt: TGTGCCAGCAGCTTGGAAGGTGCAGGGGAGACCCAGTACTTC
cdr3_aa: CASSLEGAGETQYF

j_call: TRBJ2-5
v_call: TRBV19
clone_size: .
d_call: .
cdr3_nt: TGTGCCCCGGGGGTTTTCCAAGAGACCCAGTACTTC
cdr3_aa: CAPGVFQETQYF

j_call: TRBJ2-5
v_call: TRBV25-1
clone_size: .
d_call: TRBD2
cdr3_nt: TGTGCCAGCAGTGAGGCTAGCGGGACCTGGGAGACCCAGTACTTC
cdr3_aa: CASSEASGTWETQYF

j_call: TRBJ2-1
v_call: TRBV29-1
clone_size: .
d_call: TRBD2
cdr3_nt: TGCAGCGTTGGGACTAGGCACCATGGTGAGCAGTTCTTC
cdr3_aa: CSVGTRHHGEQFF

j_call: TRBJ2-1
v_call: TRBV5-4
clone_size: few
d_call: TRBD1
cdr3_nt: TGTGCCAGCAGCTCCAAGGGGGCGAACGTGAATGAGCAGTTCTTC
cdr3_aa: CASSSKGANVNEQFF

j_call: TRBJ2-6
v_call: TRBV27
clone_size: .
d_call: .
cdr3_nt: TGTGCCAGCAGTTCACCTCTACAGGGTTCTGGGGCCAACGTCCTGACTTTC
cdr3_aa: CASSSPLQGSGANVLTF

j_call: TRBJ2-1
v_call: TRBV7-9
clone_size: .
d_call: .
cdr3_nt: TGTGCCAGCAGCTTCATCGGGTCGCATGAGCAGTTCTTC
cdr3_aa: CASSFIGSHEQFF

j_call: TRBJ1-2
v_call: TRBV4-2
clone_size: .
d_call: TRBD1
cdr3_nt: TGTGCCAGCAGCCAAGGGGACAGGAGTGGCTATGGCTACACCTTC
cdr3_aa: CASSQGDRSGYGYTF

j_call: TRBJ1-1
v_call: TRBV9
clone_size: .
d_call: .
cdr3_nt: TGTGCCAGCAGCGAGGGACAGAACACTGAAGCTTTCTTT
cdr3_aa: CASSEGQNTEAFF

j_call: TRBJ2-6
v_call: TRBV10-3
clone_size: few
d_call: .
cdr3_nt: TGTGCCATTTCGGGACAACTCTCTGGGGCCAACGTCCTGACTTTC
cdr3_aa: CAISGQLSGANVLTF

j_call: TRBJ2-1
v_call: TRBV7-2
clone_size: few
d_call: .
cdr3_nt: TGTGCCAGCAGCTTTTACAGGGAGAGTGAGCAGTTCTTC
cdr3_aa: CASSFYRESEQFF

j_call: TRBJ2-7
v_call: TRBV5-6
clone_size: .
d_call: TRBD1
cdr3_nt: TGTGCCAGCAGCGAACCAAACAGGGGGCAAGAGCAGTACTTC
cdr3_aa: CASSEPNRGQEQYF

j_call: TRBJ2-1
v_call: TRBV5-1
clone_size: few
d_call: .
cdr3_nt: TGCGCCAGCAGCCCCCCTCCTCGGAGCTCCTACAATGAGCAGTTCTTC
cdr3_aa: CASSPPPRSSYNEQFF

j_call: TRBJ2-1
v_call: TRBV7-8
clone_size: few
d_call: .
cdr3_nt: TGTGCCAGCAGCCCCAGTATTCGGGTAGCGGAGGCAAATGAGCAGTTCTTC
cdr3_aa: CASSPSIRVAEANEQFF

j_call: TRBJ1-2
v_call: TRBV6-1
clone_size: .
d_call: .
cdr3_nt: TGTGCCAGCAGTGACCCGCAACAGGGAAACTATGGCTACACCTTC
cdr3_aa: CASSDPQQGNYGYTF

j_call: TRBJ1-5
v_call: TRBV30
clone_size: few
d_call: TRBD1
cdr3_nt: TGTGCCTGGAGCCGGGGGACAGTCAAGCTTAGCAATCAGCCCCAGCATTTT
cdr3_aa: CAWSRGTVKLSNQPQHF

j_call: TRBJ2-7
v_call: TRBV4-1
clone_size: .
d_call: .
cdr3_nt: TGCGCCAGCAGCCCCGCCGGGAGCTCCTACGAGCAGTACTTC
cdr3_aa: CASSPAGSSYEQYF

j_call: TRBJ2-5
v_call: TRBV5-1
clone_size: once
d_call: TRBD1
cdr3_nt: TGCGCCAGCAGCTCACAGGGGGCGAGAGGAGAGACCCAGTACTTC
cdr3_aa: CASSSQGARGETQYF

j_call: TRBJ2-2
v_call: TRBV21-1
clone_size: .
d_call: .
cdr3_nt: TGTGCCAGCAGGCCCCCGGTGAACACCGGGGAGCTGTTTTTT
cdr3_aa: CASRPPVNTGELFF

j_call: TRBJ2-1
v_call: TRBV2
clone_size: few
d_call: .
cdr3_nt: TGTGCCAGCAGTGAAGCACTAGCCGGTGAGCAGTTCTTC
cdr3_aa: CASSEALAGEQFF

j_call: TRBJ1-2
v_call: TRBV30
clone_size: .
d_call: .
cdr3_nt: TGTGCCTGGCTACAGGGTAACTATGGCTACACCTTC
cdr3_aa: CAWLQGNYGYTF

j_call: TRBJ2-5
v_call: TRBV18
clone_size: .
d_call: .
cdr3_nt: TGTGCCAGCTCCTCACGAGGTAAACGGGAGAGAGGAGAGACCCAGTACTTC
cdr3_aa: CASSSRGKRERGETQYF

j_call: TRBJ2-1
v_call: TRBV30
clone_size: few
d_call: .
cdr3_nt: TGTGCCTGGAGTGCCTCCTCCCTCAATGAGCAGTTCTTC
cdr3_aa: CAWSASSLNEQFF

j_call: TRBJ1-2
v_call: TRBV5-1
clone_size: .
d_call: .
cdr3_nt: TGCGCCAGCAGCTCCACAGGGTGGGACTATGGCTACACCTTC
cdr3_aa: CASSSTGWDYGYTF

j_call: TRBJ2-3
v_call: TRBV18
clone_size: few
d_call: TRBD1
cdr3_nt: TGTGCCAGCTCACGAGGGACAGGGGGAAGCACAGATACGCAGTATTTT
cdr3_aa: CASSRGTGGSTDTQYF

j_call: TRBJ2-3
v_call: TRBV18
clone_size: .
d_call: .
cdr3_nt: TGTGCCAGCTCACCACCGGGGAGGGGACAAGGCACAGATACGCAGTATTTT
cdr3_aa: CASSPPGRGQGTDTQYF

j_call: TRBJ1-5
v_call: TRBV2
clone_size: .
d_call: .
cdr3_nt: TGTGCCAGCAGTGAAACCTCTACTTCCGGGCCCCAGCATTTT
cdr3_aa: CASSETSTSGPQHF

j_call: TRBJ1-1
v_call: TRBV9
clone_size: few
d_call: .
cdr3_nt: TGTGCCAGCAGCGTAGCCAATAGGGGGACTGAAGCTTTCTTT
cdr3_aa: CASSVANRGTEAFF

j_call: TRBJ2-5
v_call: TRBV18
clone_size: .
d_call: TRBD1
cdr3_nt: TGTGCCAGCTCACCGGGACAGGGGAAGCCAGAGACCCAGTACTTC
cdr3_aa: CASSPGQGKPETQYF

j_call: TRBJ2-2
v_call: TRBV7-9
clone_size: .
d_call: TRBD1
cdr3_nt: TGTGCCAGCAGCTCACTCTTGGGACAGGTGTCGGCCGGGGAGCTGTTTTTT
cdr3_aa: CASSSLLGQVSAGELFF

j_call: TRBJ1-5
v_call: TRBV6-1
clone_size: few
d_call: .
cdr3_nt: TGTGCCAGCAGTGAAGACGGCGGATATGATCCCCAGCATTTT
cdr3_aa: CASSEDGGYDPQHF

j_call: TRBJ1-2
v_call: TRBV5-4
clone_size: few
d_call: .
cdr3_nt: TGTGCCAGCAGCTCACAGGGCTACTATGGCTACACCTTC
cdr3_aa: CASSSQGYYGYTF

j_call: TRBJ1-6
v_call: TRBV6-6
clone_size: .
d_call: .
cdr3_nt: TGTGCCAGCAGTTACAGGGAGGCTAATTCACCCCTCCACTTT
cdr3_aa: CASSYREANSPLHF

j_call: TRBJ2-7
v_call: TRBV5-1
clone_size: few
d_call: .
cdr3_nt: TGCGCCAGCAGCAAGGAGGTCGAAGCCTACGAGCAGTACTTC
cdr3_aa: CASSKEVEAYEQYF

j_call: TRBJ1-1
v_call: TRBV15
clone_size: few
d_call: TRBD1
cdr3_nt: TGTGCCACCAGCAGGGACAGGACGAACACTGAAGCTTTCTTT
cdr3_aa: CATSRDRTNTEAFF

j_call: TRBJ2-1
v_call: TRBV27
clone_size: .
d_call: TRBD2
cdr3_nt: TGTGCCAGCAGTTCTACTCGACTAGCGGGAGGGAGCAATGAGCAGTTCTTC
cdr3_aa: CASSSTRLAGGSNEQFF

j_call: TRBJ2-3
v_call: TRBV7-6
clone_size: few
d_call: TRBD2
cdr3_nt: TGTGCCAGCAGCTCCATCCGGACTAGCGGCACAGATACGCAGTATTTT
cdr3_aa: CASSSIRTSGTDTQYF

j_call: TRBJ2-3
v_call: TRBV6-1
clone_size: .
d_call: .
cdr3_nt: TGTGCCAGCAGTGAAGCGGTCGGAGATACGCAGTATTTT
cdr3_aa: CASSEAVGDTQYF

j_call: TRBJ2-7
v_call: TRBV9
clone_size: few
d_call: .
cdr3_nt: TGTGCCAGCAGCGGCGCTTTCGGCTACGAGCAGTACTTC
cdr3_aa: CASSGAFGYEQYF